This TCR beta chain stems from a study of T cell responses to AZD1222 COVID-19 vaccine. Study results and limitations: Recipients of AZD1222 seropositive at baseline numbered only 5 or 6. Most donors were white British and more were female, and clonal diversity was possibly underestimated. In the spike-specific TCR repertoire, nearly half reportedly target unmutated variant regions. Across the whole spike, CD4 TCRs peaked at regions 160-218 and 743-854.

Germline V gene lookup returns CDR1 SGHAT and CDR2 FQNNGV. CDR3 length: 15 residues. V dropped 4 bases and J dropped 9; count of bases not matched to a gene: 11. TCRdb's table, derived via immunoSEQ multiplex PCR, lists solely in-frame clones and lacks some. The table includes 35,000 to 50,000 clones, around 80% detected once. On this clone itself: No antigen is known for it.

The rearrangement uses TRBV11-2 and TRBJ2-1; TRBD2 aligns across 8 bases. The sample here was peripheral blood, taken 28 days after the second dose of the MenACWY control vaccine. The source is an adult who received the MenACWY meningococcal vaccine as a control. CDR3 in DNA: TGTGCCAGCAGCTCGCAAGCGGGAGTCCAATTTGAGCAGTTCTTC. Translating it yields CASSSQAGVQFEQFF. The full variable domain, rest sourced from reference TRBV11-2 and TRBJ2-1, is EAGVAQSPRYKIIEKRQSVAFWCNPISGHATLYWYQQILGQGPKLLIQFQNNGVVDDSQLPKDRFSAERLKGVDSTLKIQPAKLEDSAVYLCASSSQAGVQFEQFFGPGTRLTVL.